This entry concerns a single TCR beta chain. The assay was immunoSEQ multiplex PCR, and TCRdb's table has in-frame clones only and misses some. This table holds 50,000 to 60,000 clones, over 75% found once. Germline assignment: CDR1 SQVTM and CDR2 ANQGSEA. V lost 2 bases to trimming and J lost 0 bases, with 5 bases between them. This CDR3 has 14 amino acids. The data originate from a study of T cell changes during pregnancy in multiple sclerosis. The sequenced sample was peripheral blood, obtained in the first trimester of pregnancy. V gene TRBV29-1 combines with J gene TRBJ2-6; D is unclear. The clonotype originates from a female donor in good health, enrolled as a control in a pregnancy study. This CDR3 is CSVELSSGANVLTF. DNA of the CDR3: TGCAGCGTTGAACTGTCCTCTGGGGCCAACGTCCTGACTTTC.